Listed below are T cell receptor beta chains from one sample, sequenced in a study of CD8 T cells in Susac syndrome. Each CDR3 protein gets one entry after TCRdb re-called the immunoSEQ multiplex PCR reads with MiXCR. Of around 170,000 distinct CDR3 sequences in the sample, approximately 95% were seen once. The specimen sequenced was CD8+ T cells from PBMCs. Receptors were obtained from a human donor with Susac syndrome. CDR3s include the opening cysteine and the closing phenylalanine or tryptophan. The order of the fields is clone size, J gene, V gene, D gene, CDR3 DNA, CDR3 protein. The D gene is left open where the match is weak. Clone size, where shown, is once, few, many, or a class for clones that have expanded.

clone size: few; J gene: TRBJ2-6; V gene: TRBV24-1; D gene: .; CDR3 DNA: TGTGCCTCGTCTGGAACTGGGGCCAACGTCCTGACTTTC; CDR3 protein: CASSGTGANVLTF
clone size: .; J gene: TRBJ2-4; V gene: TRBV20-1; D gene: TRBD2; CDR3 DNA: TGCAGTGCTAGAGCTACGGACCTCCCGGCGGGAGGGTGGGACATTCAGTACTTC; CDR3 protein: CSARATDLPAGGWDIQYF
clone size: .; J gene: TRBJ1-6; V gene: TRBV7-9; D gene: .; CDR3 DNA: TGTGCCAGCAGCCACAGGGAAAGTAATTCACCCCTCCACTTT; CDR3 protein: CASSHRESNSPLHF
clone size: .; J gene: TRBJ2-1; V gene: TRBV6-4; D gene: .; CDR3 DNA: TGTGCCAGCAGTGAAACGGGACGCCTCAATGAGCAGTTCTTC; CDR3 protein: CASSETGRLNEQFF
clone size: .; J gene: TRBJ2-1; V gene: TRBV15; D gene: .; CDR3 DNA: TGTGCCACCAGCAGAAAACGGGACTTCTTGGATGAGCAGTTCTTC; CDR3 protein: CATSRKRDFLDEQFF
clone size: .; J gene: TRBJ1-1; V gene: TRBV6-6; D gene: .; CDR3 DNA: TGTGCCAGCACCAGGGGCGCCGGAGGGGACACTGAAGCTTTCTTT; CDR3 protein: CASTRGAGGDTEAFF
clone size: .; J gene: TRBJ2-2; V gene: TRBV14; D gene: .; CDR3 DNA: TGTGCCAGCAGCCCAATGGCGGGGAACACCGGGGAGCTGTTTTTT; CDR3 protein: CASSPMAGNTGELFF
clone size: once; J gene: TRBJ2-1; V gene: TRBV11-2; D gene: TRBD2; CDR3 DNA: TGTGCCAGCAGCGTCGAAGGGACTAGCGGGAGCTTGAATGAGCAGTTCTTC; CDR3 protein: CASSVEGTSGSLNEQFF
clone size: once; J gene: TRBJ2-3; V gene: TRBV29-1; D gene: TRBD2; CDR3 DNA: TGCAGCGCCCGACCGGGACTAGCGGGGGGGCATGCAGATACGCAGTATTTT; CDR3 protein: CSARPGLAGGHADTQYF
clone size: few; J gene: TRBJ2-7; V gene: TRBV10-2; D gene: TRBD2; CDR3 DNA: TGCGCCAGCAGTGAGGGTGGGCTAGCGGGAGACGAGCAGTACTTC; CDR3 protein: CASSEGGLAGDEQYF
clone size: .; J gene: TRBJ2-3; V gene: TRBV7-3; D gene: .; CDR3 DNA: TGTGCCAGCAGCTCAACTTCAGGGGCGGCAGATACGCAGTATTTT; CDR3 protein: CASSSTSGAADTQYF
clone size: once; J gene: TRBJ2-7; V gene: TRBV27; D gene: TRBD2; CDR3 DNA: TGTGCCAGCACCCTAGCGGGTAGCTCCTACGAGCAGTACTTC; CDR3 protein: CASTLAGSSYEQYF
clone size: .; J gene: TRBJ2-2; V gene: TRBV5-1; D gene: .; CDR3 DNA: TGCGCCAGCAGCTTCGACGCCGGGGAGCTGTTTTTT; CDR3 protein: CASSFDAGELFF
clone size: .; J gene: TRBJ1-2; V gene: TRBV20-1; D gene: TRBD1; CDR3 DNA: TGCAGTGCTAGAGAAGATCTTGGGACAGGGTTAAACTATGGCTACACCTTC; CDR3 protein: CSAREDLGTGLNYGYTF
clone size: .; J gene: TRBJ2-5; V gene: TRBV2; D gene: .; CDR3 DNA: TGTGCCAGCAGTGGGCGACAGGGAGGCCTCGAGACCCAGTACTTC; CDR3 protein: CASSGRQGGLETQYF
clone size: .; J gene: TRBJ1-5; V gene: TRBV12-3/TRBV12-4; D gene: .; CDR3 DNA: TGTGCCAGCAGTTTGGTCCCTTTTGGGCCCCAGCATTTT; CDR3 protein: CASSLVPFGPQHF
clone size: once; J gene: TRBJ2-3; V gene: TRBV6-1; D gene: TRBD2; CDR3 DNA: TGTGCCAGCAGTGAAGCAGCGGGGGTCGGGACAGATACGCAGTATTTT; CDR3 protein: CASSEAAGVGTDTQYF
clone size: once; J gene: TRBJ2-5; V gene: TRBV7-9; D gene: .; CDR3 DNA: TGTGCCAGCAGCCCCTCGCTGCAAGAGACCCAGTACTTC; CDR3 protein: CASSPSLQETQYF
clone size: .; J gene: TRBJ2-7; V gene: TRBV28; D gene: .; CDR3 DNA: TGTGCCAGCAGCCCACCAATGAGGGACCCCTACGAGCAGTACTTC; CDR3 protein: CASSPPMRDPYEQYF
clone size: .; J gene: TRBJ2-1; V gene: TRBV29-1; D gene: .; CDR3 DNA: TGCAGCGTGCGGCTTTTAGAACCCTACAATGAGCAGTTCTTC; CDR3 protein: CSVRLLEPYNEQFF
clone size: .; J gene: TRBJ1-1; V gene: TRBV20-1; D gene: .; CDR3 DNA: TGCAGTGCCCGGGGAATTGGGACTCCAGTGACTGAAGCTTTCTTT; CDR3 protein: CSARGIGTPVTEAFF
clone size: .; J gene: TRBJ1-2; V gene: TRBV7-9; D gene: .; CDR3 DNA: TGTGCCAGCAGCTTAGCGGTACATAACTATGGCTACACCTTC; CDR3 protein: CASSLAVHNYGYTF
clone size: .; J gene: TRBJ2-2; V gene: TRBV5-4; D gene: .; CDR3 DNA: TGTGCCAGCACTACTTGGGAGGTCGGGGAGCTGTTTTTT; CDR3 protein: CASTTWEVGELFF
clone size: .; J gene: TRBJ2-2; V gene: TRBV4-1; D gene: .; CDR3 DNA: TGCGCCAGCAGCCAAGGTCCGGGGTACACCGGGGAGCTGTTTTTT; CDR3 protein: CASSQGPGYTGELFF
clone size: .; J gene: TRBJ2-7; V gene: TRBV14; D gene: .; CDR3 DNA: TGTGCCAGCAGCCAAGGGGTCGGTAGATCCTACGAGCAGTACTTC; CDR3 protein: CASSQGVGRSYEQYF
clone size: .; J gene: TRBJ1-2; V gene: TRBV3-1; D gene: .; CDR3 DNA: TGTGCCAGCGGACAAAACTATGGCTACACCTTC; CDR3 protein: CASGQNYGYTF
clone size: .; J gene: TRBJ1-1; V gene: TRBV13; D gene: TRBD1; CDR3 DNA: TGTGCCAGCAGCTTCGTAATGGACAGGGGAAGGAACACTGAAGCTTTCTTT; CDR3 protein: CASSFVMDRGRNTEAFF
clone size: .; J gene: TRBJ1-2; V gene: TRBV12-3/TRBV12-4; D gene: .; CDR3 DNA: TGTGCCAGCAGTCAGGGAGACTATGGCTACACCTTC; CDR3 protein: CASSQGDYGYTF
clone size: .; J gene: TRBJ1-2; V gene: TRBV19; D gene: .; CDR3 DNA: TGTGCCAGTAGCATCCCGGGAGCTGCGTATGGCTACACCTTC; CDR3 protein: CASSIPGAAYGYTF
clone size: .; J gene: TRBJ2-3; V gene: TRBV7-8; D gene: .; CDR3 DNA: TGTGCCAGCAGCCTACCGGGCCTCGTTCCATTTAGCACAGATACGCAGTATTTT; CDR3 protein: CASSLPGLVPFSTDTQYF
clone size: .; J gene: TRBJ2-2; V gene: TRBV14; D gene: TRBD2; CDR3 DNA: TGTGCCAGCAGCCAAGACACACTAGCGGTCGCGAACACCGGGGAGCTGTTTTTT; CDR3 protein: CASSQDTLAVANTGELFF
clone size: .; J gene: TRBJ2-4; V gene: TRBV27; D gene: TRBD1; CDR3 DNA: TGTGCCAGCGCCGCCCAGGGGGCAGGCAAAAACATTCAGTACTTC; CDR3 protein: CASAAQGAGKNIQYF
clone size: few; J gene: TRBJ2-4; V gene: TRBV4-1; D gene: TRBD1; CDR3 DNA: TGCGCCAGCAGTCGAGACAGGGGCCCCCAAAACATTCAGTACTTC; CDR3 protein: CASSRDRGPQNIQYF
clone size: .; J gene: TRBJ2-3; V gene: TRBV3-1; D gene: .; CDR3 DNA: TGTGCCAGCAGCCAAGCAAGTACAGATACGCAGTATTTT; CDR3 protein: CASSQASTDTQYF
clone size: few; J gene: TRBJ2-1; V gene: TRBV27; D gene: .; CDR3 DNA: TGTGCCAGCTCGGGCAACTACAATGAGCAGTTCTTC; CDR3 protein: CASSGNYNEQFF
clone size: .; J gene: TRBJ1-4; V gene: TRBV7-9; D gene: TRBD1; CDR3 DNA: TGTGCCAGCAGCCAAACGGCGGGACAGGCAAATGAAAAACTGTTTTTT; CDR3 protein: CASSQTAGQANEKLFF
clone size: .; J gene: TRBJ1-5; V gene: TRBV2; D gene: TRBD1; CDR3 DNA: TGTGCCAGCAGGCCGACAGGGAATCAGCCCCAGCATTTT; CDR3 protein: CASRPTGNQPQHF
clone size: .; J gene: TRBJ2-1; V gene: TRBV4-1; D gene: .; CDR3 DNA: TGCGCCAGCAGCCAAGAAGTAACGGGAATAAACAATGAGCAGTTCTTC; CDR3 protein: CASSQEVTGINNEQFF
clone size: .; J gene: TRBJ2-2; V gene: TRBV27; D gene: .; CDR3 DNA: TGTGCCAGCAGTTTCAGAAGGGCTCGAGACGCCGGGGAGCTGTTTTTT; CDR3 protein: CASSFRRARDAGELFF